Following are 19 T cell receptor beta chains from one sample sequenced in a study of T cell responses to AZD1222 COVID-19 vaccine. Sequenced by immunoSEQ multiplex PCR; TCRdb stores in-frame clones only, minus some. The sample shows under 95,000 clones, 80% to 90% of them seen only once. Material: peripheral blood, obtained 28 days after the second AZD1222 dose. These receptors were obtained from an adult who received the AZD1222 COVID-19 vaccine.

The J gene is TRBJ2-1, the V gene TRBV27, with TRBD2 matching 8 bases. The CDR3 runs 14 residues. V dropped 7 bases and J dropped 4; count of bases not matched to a gene: 6. Germline CDR1 reads MNHEY; CDR2 reads SMNVEV (reference sequence). This CDR3 is CASKTGGNYNEQFF. In DNA form, the CDR3 reads TGTGCCAGCAAAACGGGGGGGAATTACAATGAGCAGTTCTTC.

The chain joins TRBV10-2 to TRBJ2-1; no firm D call. CDR3 length: 14 amino acids. The V gene lost 6 bases and the J gene lost 0 bases, with 9 bases spanning the gap. CDR1 is WSHSY, CDR2 SAAADI, per germline. CDR3 coding DNA: TGCGCCAGCAGGCCGGAAAGCTCCTACAATGAGCAGTTCTTC. It yields the protein CASRPESSYNEQFF.

V usage is TRBV2 and J usage is TRBJ2-7, with no clear D. CDR3 length: 12 residues. The V and J ends lost 4 bases and 0 bases respectively, with 4 bases between them. The V gene's germline CDR1 is SNHLY and CDR2 FYNNEI. In DNA form, the CDR3 reads TGTGCCAGCAGTGGGGACTCCTACGAGCAGTACTTC. This gives the protein CASSGDSYEQYF.

This clone appeared a single time. V usage is TRBV5-4 and J usage is TRBJ1-2, with D unresolved. The CDR3 consists of 15 residues. The ends were cut back, 4 bases at V and 1 base at J, with 14 bases in the middle. Germline V gives CDR1 SGHNT, CDR2 YYREEE (reference sequence). DNA for the CDR3: TGTGCCAGCAGCAGGATTAGCAGGAGTAACTATGGCTACACCTTC. Residues: CASSRISRSNYGYTF. The variable domain in full, with the rest retrieved from reference TRBV5-4 and TRBJ1-2, is ETGVTQSPTHLIKTRGQQVTLRCSSQSGHNTVSWYQQALGQGPQFIFQYYREEENGRGNFPPRFSGLQFPNYSSELNVNALELDDSALYLCASSRISRSNYGYTFGSGTRLTVV.

The chain employs TRBV6-6 and TRBJ1-1; D remains ambiguous. Trimming cost V 2 bases and J 11 bases, with 15 bases left between them. Looked up from germline, CDR1 is MNHNY and CDR2 is SVGAGI (reference sequence). This CDR3 has 13 residues. Written as DNA, the CDR3 is TGTGCCAGCAGTTACGAGACCCGAGTAGACGCTTTCTTT. Its translation is CASSYETRVDAFF.

The rearrangement joins TRBV12-3 or TRBV12-4 to TRBJ2-1; D unclear. Between the trimmed V and J ends, which lost 5 bases and 5 bases, there was a span of 10 bases. This CDR3 is 13 amino acids long. The CDR3 loop reads CASSRPVDNEQFF. CDR3 sequence (DNA): TGTGCCAGCAGTCGCCCGGTCGACAATGAGCAGTTCTTC.

This rearrangement joins TRBV18 to TRBJ2-1; possibly TRBD1 for D (5 bases). Deletions cut 2 bases from V and 6 bases from J, with 14 bases between. This CDR3 comprises 15 residues. Germline CDR1 KGHSH, CDR2 LQKENI. DNA for the CDR3: TGTGCCAGCTCACCAACTTCAGGGAAGGGCAATGAGCAGTTCTTC. It is translated as CASSPTSGKGNEQFF.

This chain joins TRBV4-2 and TRBJ1-3; D is perhaps TRBD1 (6 bases). CDR1 is LGHNA and CDR2 is YNFKEQ in the germline V gene. CDR3 size: 16 residues. Between the trimmed V and J ends, which lost 0 bases and 4 bases, there was a span of 13 bases. CDR3 DNA: TGTGCCAGCAGCCAAGATCTGCGGGGGCGCGGAAACACCATATATTTT. This codes for CASSQDLRGRGNTIYF.

The genes are TRBV6-5 and TRBJ2-1; no reliable D call. The germline gives CDR1 MNHEY, CDR2 SVGAGI. There are 15 residues in the CDR3. The ends were cut back, 6 bases at V and 9 bases at J, with 21 bases in the middle. CDR3 in DNA: TGTGCCAGCAGCCGAACCCCCGATTACGGAAGTGAGCAGTTCTTC. It codes for CASSRTPDYGSEQFF.

This clone turned up a few times. The chain combines TRBV6-5 with TRBJ1-2; unclear D gene. V was clipped by 6 bases and J by 0 bases, with 2 bases between them. The CDR3 totals 11 residues. Germline values: CDR1 MNHEY, CDR2 SVGAGI. The CDR3 DNA sequence: TGTGCCAGCAGCACTAACTATGGCTACACCTTC. This encodes CASSTNYGYTF.

The CDR3 spells CASSLEGTGNQPQHF. As DNA, the CDR3 is TGCGCCAGCAGCCTGGAGGGGACAGGCAATCAGCCCCAGCATTTT. The V call is TRBV5-1, the J call TRBJ1-5; 7 bases match TRBD1. Losses at the gene ends were 4 bases for V and 2 bases for J; bases not matched to a gene: 6. Germline V gives CDR1 SGHRS, CDR2 YFSETQ. This CDR3 has 15 residues. The full variable domain, rest sourced from reference TRBV5-1 and TRBJ1-5, is KAGVTQTPRYLIKTRGQQVTLSCSPISGHRSVSWYQQTPGQGLQFLFEYFSETQRNKGNFPGRFSGRQFSNSRSEMNVSTLELGDSALYLCASSLEGTGNQPQHFGDGTRLSIL.

This chain links TRBV9 with TRBJ1-4; TRBD1 aligns across 7 bases. V was pared by 1 base and J by 4 bases, with 7 bases of the junction left unmatched. CDR3 length: 16 residues. Germline V lookup: CDR1 SGDLS, CDR2 YYNGEE. The chain's CDR3 is CASSVSSGGLNEKLFF. In DNA form, the CDR3 reads TGTGCCAGCAGCGTATCTTCAGGGGGGCTTAATGAAAAACTGTTTTTT.

This rearrangement joins TRBV6-5 to TRBJ2-7; 7 bases are shared with TRBD1. Per germline, CDR1 MNHEY and CDR2 SVGAGI. The CDR3 has 15 residues. Trimming at V came to 7 bases and at J to 0 bases, leaving 9 bases not matched to a gene. CDR3 DNA: TGTGCCAGCACCCAGGGACAGACTGGCTCCTACGAGCAGTACTTC. Its protein product is CASTQGQTGSYEQYF.

The gene calls are TRBV7-9 and TRBJ2-2; D is perhaps TRBD2 (6 bases). This CDR3 spans 17 amino acids. Germline V CDR1 and CDR2: SEHNR, FQNEAQ (reference sequence). The germline V and J ends were trimmed by 5 bases and 0 bases, with 16 bases remaining between them. The DNA of the CDR3 is TGTGCCAGCAGCAAAACAAGTGGGGGGACGAACACCGGGGAGCTGTTTTTT. Encoded protein: CASSKTSGGTNTGELFF. Based on the CDR3 plus reference TRBV7-9 and TRBJ2-2, the full variable domain is DTGVSQNPRHKITKRGQNVTFRCDPISEHNRLYWYRQTLGQGPEFLTYFQNEAQLEKSRLLSDRFSAERPKGSFSTLEIQRTEQGDSAMYLCASSKTSGGTNTGELFFGEGSRLTVL.

The chain joins TRBV3-1 (or the pseudogene TRBV3-2) to TRBJ1-2; the D gene is possibly TRBD1 (6 bases). V gave up 4 bases and J gave up 1 base, with 13 bases separating them. This CDR3 comprises 15 residues. The germline V gene has CDR1 LGHDT and CDR2 YNNKEL (reference sequence). The CDR3 here is CASSREDSFNYGYTF. The DNA for the CDR3 is TGTGCCAGCAGCCGAGAGGACAGCTTTAACTATGGCTACACCTTC.

V is TRBV6-5 and J is TRBJ2-5; no reliable D call. The CDR3 consists of 15 residues. CDR1 and CDR2 from the germline V gene are MNHEY and SVGAGI. Deletions cut 5 bases from V and 1 base from J, with 14 bases between. The CDR3 spells CASSRNLGPQETQYF. Here the CDR3 DNA reads TGTGCCAGCAGTCGTAACCTTGGACCCCAAGAGACCCAGTACTTC.

V is TRBV25-1 and J is TRBJ2-3, with 10 bases fitting TRBD1. J was trimmed by 2 bases and V by 6 bases; bases with no gene match: 5. Germline V gene data show CDR1 as MGHDK and CDR2 as SYGVNS. The CDR3 is made up of 15 amino acids. CDR3 DNA: TGTGCCAGCAGGCAGACAGGGGGCCCCACAGATACGCAGTATTTT. Its translation is CASRQTGGPTDTQYF.

The chain uses TRBV27 and TRBJ1-5, with D unclear. This CDR3 region has 15 residues. Germline CDR1 and CDR2: MNHEY and SMNVEV (reference sequence). Trimming pared 5 bases from V and 4 bases from J, leaving 15 bases between. CDR3 region: CASSADTLSNQPQHF. The CDR3 DNA reads as TGTGCCAGCAGTGCCGACACCCTCTCTAATCAGCCCCAGCATTTT.

The gene calls are TRBV7-2 and TRBJ2-3, with D hard to call. V was cut by 2 bases and J by 4 bases, with 4 bases left in between. The germline V gene encodes CDR1 SGHTA and CDR2 FQGNSA. CDR3 size: 12 residues. In DNA, the CDR3 is TGTGCCAGCAGCTTAAAGGCAGATACGCAGTATTTT. It yields the protein CASSLKADTQYF.